This TCR beta chain appears in the sequencing data of a study of cytomegalovirus exposure and HLA in healthy donors. Study-wide results and caveats: Many donors carried some public TCRs, although rarity characterized most TCR sequences.

Germline values: CDR1 MNHEY, CDR2 SVGAGI. The CDR3 is made up of 16 amino acids. V was clipped by 2 bases and J by 1 base, with 14 bases between them. A note on this clone: The antigen remains unidentified.

PCR used 60 Vbeta primers and 13 Jbeta primers. The repertoire was sequenced with immunoSEQ multiplex PCR; TCRdb's copy has only in-frame clones and lacks some. The sample lists approximately 100,000 clones, around 80% occurring once. Sequencing was performed on PBMCs. This sequence joins TRBV6-5 and TRBJ1-1; possible D gene TRBD1, 6 bases. The receptor was derived from a female donor in good health and CMV-seropositive. Written as DNA, the CDR3 is TGTGCCAGCAGTTACGGGGGGGGGCGAAAGAACACTGAAGCTTTCTTT. Translating it yields CASSYGGGRKNTEAFF.